The 29 T cell receptor beta chains presented below share a single source sample, sequenced in a study of blood T cell repertoires in COVID-19. Some clones are missing from TCRdb's copy, which holds only in-frame ones; the method was immunoSEQ multiplex PCR. This sample has over 65,000 clones, with roughly 82% found just once. Specimen: peripheral blood. The receptors originated from a man aged 80 or over with active COVID-19.

The table lists this clone with a few counts. The V gene is TRBV27, the J gene TRBJ1-5, with 10 bases aligning to TRBD1. Germline lookup yields CDR1 MNHEY and CDR2 SMNVEV (reference sequence). The CDR3 sequence is 14 residues long. Germline trimming cut 6 bases from V and 2 bases from J; bases unmatched to any gene: 1. As DNA, the CDR3 is TGTGCCAGCAGGGGGACAGGGGGCAATCAGCCCCAGCATTTT. This codes for CASRGTGGNQPQHF.

The V call is TRBV29-1, the J call TRBJ2-1; 8 bases map to TRBD1. Trimming cost V 2 bases and J 4 bases; bases outside gene matches: 4. The CDR3 length is 14 residues. CDR1 is SQVTM and CDR2 is ANQGSEA in the germline V gene. This chain's CDR3 is CSVELDREYNEQFF. CDR3 nucleotide sequence: TGCAGCGTTGAATTGGACAGGGAGTACAATGAGCAGTTCTTC.

This chain uses TRBV9 with TRBJ2-1; 7 nucleotides line up with TRBD1. The germline V gene has CDR1 SGDLS and CDR2 YYNGEE. V shed 2 bases, J shed 0 bases, and the junction held 5 bases outside the gene matches. This CDR3 contains 16 residues. The CDR3 protein is CASSVGDRSSYNEQFF. CDR3 coding DNA: TGTGCCAGCAGCGTGGGGGACAGAAGCTCCTACAATGAGCAGTTCTTC.

V and J are TRBV11-1 and TRBJ2-3, with D possibly matching TRBD2 (6 bases). Germline assignment: CDR1 SGHAT and CDR2 FQDESV (reference sequence). V was shortened by 3 bases and J by 4 bases, with 8 bases between the two germline ends. CDR3 length: 13 residues. The CDR3 coding sequence is TGTGCCAGCAGCTTGACTAGGTCAGATACGCAGTATTTT. Translating it yields CASSLTRSDTQYF.

This clone was counted between two and nine times. The chain uses TRBV29-1 and TRBJ1-1, with no clear D. The CDR3 has 13 residues. Trimming cost V 7 bases and J 3 bases, with 15 bases left between them. CDR1 is SQVTM, CDR2 ANQGSEA, per germline. In DNA, the CDR3 is TGCAGCGCCCGGGCGGGGTGGGACACTGAAGCTTTCTTT. It yields the protein CSARAGWDTEAFF.

Here the CDR3 DNA reads TGTGCCAGCAGCTCTATCCACAGTGATCTAAGCACAGATACGCAGTATTTT. It translates to CASSSIHSDLSTDTQYF. The chain joins TRBV5-5 to TRBJ2-3; D gene uncertain. Germline V gives CDR1 SGHKS, CDR2 YYEKEE (reference sequence). Trimming stripped 3 bases from V and 0 bases from J, with 17 bases between. CDR3 size: 17 residues.

The sample holds a few counts of this clone. The chain couples TRBV7-2 to TRBJ2-7, with 7 nucleotides matching TRBD1. With 2 bases clipped from V and 4 bases from J, the junction kept 5 bases outside the gene matches. Looked up from germline, CDR1 is SGHTA and CDR2 is FQGNSA. CDR3 size: 14 residues. CDR3 loop: CASSLTRGQYEQYF. CDR3 sequence (DNA): TGTGCCAGCAGCTTAACTAGGGGGCAATACGAGCAGTACTTC.

The chain links TRBV29-1 to TRBJ2-3, with 7 bases matching TRBD2. CDR1 SQVTM and CDR2 ANQGSEA come from the germline V gene. This CDR3 comprises 14 residues. The DNA for the CDR3 is TGCTCAAGTGGGGGGGTAGGGTACACAGATACGCAGTATTTT. Protein product: CSSGGVGYTDTQYF.

The chain is built from TRBV9 and TRBJ2-3; perhaps TRBD2 as D (5 bases). Germline CDR1 SGDLS, CDR2 YYNGEE. V dropped 0 bases and J dropped 5 bases, with 16 bases sitting between them. The CDR3 covers 16 residues. As DNA, the CDR3 is TGTGCCAGCAGCGTAGTCCCCGAGGGCGCGGAAGATACGCAGTATTTT. This gives the protein CASSVVPEGAEDTQYF.

The chain combines TRBV6-1 with TRBJ1-6; D perhaps matches TRBD1 (5 bases). The germline V gene has CDR1 MNHNS and CDR2 SASEGT. Trimming took off 2 bases at V and 6 bases at J, with 11 bases between the two ends. The CDR3 is 15 amino acids. CDR3 residues: CASSETQGLNSPLHF. In DNA form, the CDR3 reads TGTGCCAGCAGTGAAACCCAGGGTCTTAATTCACCCCTCCACTTT.

DNA of the CDR3: TGTGCCAGCTCACTTGAAAGCGGGGGCCTCTACAATGAGCAGTTCTTC. Translation: CASSLESGGLYNEQFF. The chain combines TRBV18 with TRBJ2-1, with 8 bases aligning to TRBD2. CDR3 length: 16 amino acids. Germline CDR1 is KGHSH and CDR2 is LQKENI. V trimming: 4 bases; J trimming: 3 bases; junction bases outside the gene matches: 8.

This chain links TRBV5-1 with TRBJ2-3; weak D call: TRBD1 (6 bases). The CDR3 runs to 15 residues. V shed 5 bases and J shed 3 bases, with 16 bases lying between them. The germline CDR1 and CDR2 sequences are SGHRS and YFSETQ. CDR3 nucleotide sequence: TGCGCCAGCAGAACCGCAGGGGATGGGACAGATACGCAGTATTTT. Its protein is CASRTAGDGTDTQYF.

The rearrangement joins TRBV5-3 to TRBJ1-1; TRBD1 matches at 9 bases. TRBV5-3 is an open reading frame, and its role is uncertain. The CDR3 extends over 19 amino acids. V was clipped by 4 bases and J by 4 bases; unmatched bases: 20. The CDR3 loop is CARSPRTGTGNRWGTEAFF. DNA of the CDR3: TGTGCCAGAAGCCCGCGGACCGGGACAGGGAATCGTTGGGGCACTGAAGCTTTCTTT.

This clone was recorded a few times. This sequence joins TRBV18 and TRBJ1-5; 7 bases line up with TRBD1. Germline V gene sequence: CDR1 KGHSH, CDR2 LQKENI. V lost 5 bases and J lost 0; bases outside the gene matches: 4. CDR3 size: 15 residues. CDR3 amino acids: CASSGSGGSNQPQHF. The CDR3, as DNA: TGTGCCAGCTCAGGTTCAGGGGGTAGCAATCAGCCCCAGCATTTT. The full variable domain, in which reference TRBV18 and TRBJ1-5 provide the parts outside the CDR3, is NAGVMQNPRHLVRRRGQEARLRCSPMKGHSHVYWYRQLPEEGLKFMVYLQKENIIDESGMPKERFSAEFPKEGPSILRIQQVVRGDSAAYFCASSGSGGSNQPQHFGDGTRLSIL.

CDR3 DNA sequence: TGCGCCAGCAGCCCATGGGGTAGGCTAGGGGAAGAGACCCAGTACTTC. Protein sequence: CASSPWGRLGEETQYF. The chain has TRBV5-1 and TRBJ2-5; TRBD1 might be the D (5 bases). The CDR3 totals 16 residues. Germline V gene sequence: CDR1 SGHRS, CDR2 YFSETQ. V lost 4 bases to trimming and J lost 3 bases, with 19 bases between them.

This chain uses TRBV7-2 with TRBJ2-5, with 13 bases matching TRBD2. This CDR3 contains 16 residues. From germline, CDR1 is SGHTA and CDR2 FQGNSA. J gave up 5 bases and V 5 bases, and 8 bases lay outside the gene matches. This CDR3 reads CASSPNGLAGVETQYF. Here the CDR3 DNA reads TGTGCCAGCAGCCCCAACGGACTAGCGGGAGTTGAGACCCAGTACTTC.

This clone was seen once. The chain joins TRBV7-6 to TRBJ2-3; 8 bases match TRBD2. The CDR3 is made up of 15 amino acids. Germline-derived CDR1 and CDR2 are SGHVS and FNYEAQ. With 5 bases clipped from V and 1 base from J, the junction kept 5 bases outside the gene matches. CDR3 DNA: TGTGCCAGCAGCCTTCAGACTAGCGGCACAGATACGCAGTATTTT. Its translation is CASSLQTSGTDTQYF.

This clone was seen more than once but under ten times. The chain employs TRBV6-2 or TRBV6-3 and TRBJ2-7, with D perhaps TRBD1 (6 bases). Germline V gives CDR1 MNHEY, CDR2 SVGEGT. The V end was cut by 4 bases, the J end by 2 bases, with 9 bases between. The CDR3 contains 13 residues. CDR3 protein: CASSLSGAYEQYF. As DNA, the CDR3 is TGTGCCAGCAGTTTATCAGGGGCCTACGAGCAGTACTTC.

The genes are TRBV5-1 and TRBJ1-6, with TRBD1 matching 10 bases. The junction had 6 bases not matched to a gene; V was cut back by 0 bases and J by 6 bases. Germline lookup yields CDR1 SGHRS and CDR2 YFSETQ. The CDR3 consists of 17 residues. The DNA of the CDR3 is TGCGCCAGCAGCTTGGGTAGACAGGGGGCCTCTAATTCACCCCTCCACTTT. Amino acids: CASSLGRQGASNSPLHF.

V is TRBV11-2 and J is TRBJ2-1, with 13 bases that match TRBD2. Unmatched junction bases numbered 8, after V lost 4 bases and J lost 14 bases. This CDR3 spans 14 amino acids. Germline CDR1 SGHAT, CDR2 FQNNGV. As DNA, the CDR3 is TGTGCCAGCAGCTCGACTAGCGGGGGGTCGGTGAAGTTCTTC. Translating gives CASSSTSGGSVKFF.

V gene TRBV7-8 combines with J gene TRBJ1-2, with 7 positions matching TRBD1. CDR3 length equals 15 residues. Germline V lookup: CDR1 SGHVS, CDR2 FQNEAQ. After removal of 3 bases from V and 2 bases from J, the junction contained 6 bases not matched to a gene. The CDR3 region is CASSLTGQRNYGYTF. The CDR3 DNA is TGTGCCAGCAGCTTGACGGGACAGCGAAACTATGGCTACACCTTC.

The chain has TRBV15 and TRBJ1-1; tentative D call: TRBD1 (5 bases). V lost 0 bases to trimming and J lost 10 bases, with 9 bases between them. Germline-derived CDR1 and CDR2 are LNHNV and YYDKDF (reference sequence). CDR3 length: 12 amino acids. CDR3 DNA sequence: TGTGCCACCAGCAGAGAGGGGGGTTCAGCTTTCTTT. It is translated as CATSREGGSAFF. Combining the CDR3 with reference TRBV15 and TRBJ1-1 gives the whole variable domain DAMVIQNPRYQVTQFGKPVTLSCSQTLNHNVMYWYQQKSSQAPKLLFHYYDKDFNNEADTPDNFQSRRPNTSFCFLDIRSPGLGDTAMYLCATSREGGSAFFGQGTRLTVV.

The CDR3 DNA sequence: TGTGCCAGCAGTTTGGGGCCGGATAGCAATCAGCCCCAGCATTTT. Residues: CASSLGPDSNQPQHF. The rearrangement joins TRBV27 to TRBJ1-5, with D possibly matching TRBD1 (5 bases). The CDR3 is made up of 15 amino acids. CDR1 MNHEY and CDR2 SMNVEV come from the germline V gene (reference sequence). V was cut by 3 bases and J by 0 bases, with 9 bases left in between.

The J gene is TRBJ1-1, the V gene TRBV6-5; weak D call: TRBD1 (5 bases). CDR1 and CDR2 (germline): MNHEY, SVGAGI. Between the trimmed V and J ends, which lost 3 bases and 5 bases, there was a span of 10 bases. The CDR3 consists of 13 residues. The CDR3 loop reads CASSYQGSTEAFF. The CDR3 DNA is TGTGCCAGCAGTTATCAGGGTAGTACTGAAGCTTTCTTT.

The chain is built from TRBV11-2 and TRBJ2-7; possible D gene TRBD2, 6 bases. Germline V lookup: CDR1 SGHAT, CDR2 FQNNGV. The CDR3 sequence is 13 residues long. The germline V and J ends were trimmed by 3 bases and 2 bases, with 8 bases remaining between them. The CDR3 nucleotides are TGTGCCAGCAGCTTCACGGGGGCCTACGAGCAGTACTTC. This encodes CASSFTGAYEQYF.

J is TRBJ2-5 and V is TRBV19; TRBD2 matches at 7 bases. Germline V gene lookup returns CDR1 LNHDA and CDR2 SQIVND (reference sequence). The CDR3 spans 15 residues. V lost 1 base and J lost 3; bases outside the gene matches: 5. CDR3 protein: CASSIGAGTKETQYF. CDR3 in DNA: TGTGCCAGTAGTATAGGGGCAGGGACTAAAGAGACCCAGTACTTC.

CDR3 in amino acids: CTTRDSDGTEAFF. The CDR3 nucleotides read TGCACAACCCGGGACAGTGACGGCACTGAAGCTTTCTTT. V is TRBV29-1 and J is TRBJ1-1, with 7 bases that match TRBD1. This CDR3 spans 13 amino acids. The germline CDR1 and CDR2 sequences are SQVTM and ANQGSEA.

The chain combines TRBV9 with TRBJ2-3; the match to TRBD2 covers 7 bases. Germline trimming cut 6 bases from V and 2 bases from J; bases unmatched to any gene: 6. CDR1 is SGDLS, CDR2 YYNGEE, per germline. The CDR3 consists of 14 residues. CDR3 region: CASTESGTTDTQYF. The CDR3 DNA reads as TGTGCCAGCACCGAGAGCGGGACCACAGATACGCAGTATTTT. Full variable domain (missing parts from reference TRBV9 and TRBJ2-3): DSGVTQTPKHLITATGQRVTLRCSPRSGDLSVYWYQQSLDQGLQFLIQYYNGEERAKGNILERFSAQQFPDLHSELNLSSLELGDSALYFCASTESGTTDTQYFGPGTRLTVL.

The chain joins TRBV30 to TRBJ1-2, with a possible D match to TRBD1 (6 bases). Germline CDR1 GTSNPN, CDR2 SVGIG (reference sequence). This CDR3 region has 15 residues. Trimming removed 3 bases at V and 2 bases at J, with 16 bases between. CDR3 loop: CAWRKPPDSNYGYTF. The CDR3 DNA sequence: TGTGCCTGGAGGAAACCTCCGGACAGCAACTATGGCTACACCTTC.